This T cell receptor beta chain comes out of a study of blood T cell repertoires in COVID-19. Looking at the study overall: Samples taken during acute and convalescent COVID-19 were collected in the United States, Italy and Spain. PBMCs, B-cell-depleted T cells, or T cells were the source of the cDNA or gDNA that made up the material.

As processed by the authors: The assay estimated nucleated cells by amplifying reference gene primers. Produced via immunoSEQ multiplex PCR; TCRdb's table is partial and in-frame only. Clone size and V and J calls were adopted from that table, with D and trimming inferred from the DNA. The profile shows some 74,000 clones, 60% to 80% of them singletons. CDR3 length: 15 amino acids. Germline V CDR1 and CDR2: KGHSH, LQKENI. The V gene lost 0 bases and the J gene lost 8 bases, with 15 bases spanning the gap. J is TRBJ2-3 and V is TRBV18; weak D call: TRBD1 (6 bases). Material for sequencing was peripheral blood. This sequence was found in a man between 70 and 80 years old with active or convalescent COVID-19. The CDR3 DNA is TGTGCCAGCTCACCACCGAACAGGGTAATCGTTACGCAGTATTTT. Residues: CASSPPNRVIVTQYF.